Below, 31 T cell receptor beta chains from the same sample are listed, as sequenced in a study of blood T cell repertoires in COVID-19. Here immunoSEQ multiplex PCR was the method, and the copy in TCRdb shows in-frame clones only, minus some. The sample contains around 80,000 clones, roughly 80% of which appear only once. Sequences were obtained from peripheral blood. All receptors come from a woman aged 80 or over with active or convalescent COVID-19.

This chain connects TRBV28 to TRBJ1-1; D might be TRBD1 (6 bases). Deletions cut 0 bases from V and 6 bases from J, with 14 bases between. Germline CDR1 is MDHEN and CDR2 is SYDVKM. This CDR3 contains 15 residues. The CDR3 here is CASSLWNRDVSEAFF. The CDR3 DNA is TGTGCCAGCAGTTTATGGAACAGGGACGTCTCTGAAGCTTTCTTT.

The DNA for the CDR3 is TGCGCCAGCAGCTTGACCAGCGGTAGCTCCTACAATGAGCAGTTCTTC. Translating gives CASSLTSGSSYNEQFF. The V gene is TRBV5-1, the J gene TRBJ2-1; perhaps TRBD2 as D (5 bases). Germline CDR1 reads SGHRS; CDR2 reads YFSETQ. The CDR3 is 16 amino acids. V lost 1 base, J lost 0 bases, and 11 bases lay in between.

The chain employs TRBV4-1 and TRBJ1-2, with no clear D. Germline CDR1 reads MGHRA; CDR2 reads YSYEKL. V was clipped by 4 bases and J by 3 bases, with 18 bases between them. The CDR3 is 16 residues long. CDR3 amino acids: CASSPPGIRAHYGYTF. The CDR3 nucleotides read TGCGCCAGCAGCCCCCCCGGGATCCGCGCCCACTATGGCTACACCTTC.

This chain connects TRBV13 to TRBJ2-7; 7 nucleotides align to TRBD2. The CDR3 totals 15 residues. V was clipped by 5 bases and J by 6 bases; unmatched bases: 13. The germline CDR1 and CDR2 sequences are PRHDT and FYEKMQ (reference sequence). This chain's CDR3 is CASSIRGGTRVEQYF. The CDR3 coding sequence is TGTGCCAGCAGCATCCGGGGAGGGACCCGTGTCGAGCAGTACTTC.

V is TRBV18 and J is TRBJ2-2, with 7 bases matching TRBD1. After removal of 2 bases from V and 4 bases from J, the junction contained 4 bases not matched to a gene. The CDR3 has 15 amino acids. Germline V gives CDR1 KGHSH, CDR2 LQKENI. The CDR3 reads CASSPRAGGTGELFF. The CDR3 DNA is TGTGCCAGCTCACCAAGGGCAGGGGGCACCGGGGAGCTGTTTTTT.

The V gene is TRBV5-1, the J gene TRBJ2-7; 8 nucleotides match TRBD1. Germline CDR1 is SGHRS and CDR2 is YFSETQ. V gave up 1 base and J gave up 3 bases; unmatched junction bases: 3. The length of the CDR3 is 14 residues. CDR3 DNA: TGCGCCAGCAGCTTGCAGGGGGCAGGCTACGAGCAGTACTTC. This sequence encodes CASSLQGAGYEQYF.

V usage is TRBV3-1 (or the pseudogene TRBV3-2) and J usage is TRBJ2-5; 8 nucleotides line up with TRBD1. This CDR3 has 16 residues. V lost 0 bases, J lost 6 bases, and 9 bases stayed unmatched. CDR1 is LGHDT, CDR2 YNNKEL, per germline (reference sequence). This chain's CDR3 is CASSQEPGQGWKTQYF. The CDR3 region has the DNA TGTGCCAGCAGCCAAGAGCCCGGACAGGGATGGAAGACCCAGTACTTC.

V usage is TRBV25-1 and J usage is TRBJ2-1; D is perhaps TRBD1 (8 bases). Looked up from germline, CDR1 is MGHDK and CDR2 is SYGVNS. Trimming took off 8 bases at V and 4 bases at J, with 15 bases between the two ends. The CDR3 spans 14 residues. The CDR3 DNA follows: TGTGCCAGCCAGGGGGCGGGGGAGTACAATGAGCAGTTCTTC. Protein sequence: CASQGAGEYNEQFF.

CDR3 coding DNA: TGTGCCAGCAGCCCGCAGGGGGCTTATGGAAACACCATATATTTT. It translates to CASSPQGAYGNTIYF. The chain is built from TRBV3-1 (or the pseudogene TRBV3-2) and TRBJ1-3, with 8 bases matching TRBD1. In germline, CDR1 is LGHDT, CDR2 YNNKEL (reference sequence). CDR3 length: 15 amino acids. J was trimmed by 3 bases and V by 4 bases; bases with no gene match: 5.

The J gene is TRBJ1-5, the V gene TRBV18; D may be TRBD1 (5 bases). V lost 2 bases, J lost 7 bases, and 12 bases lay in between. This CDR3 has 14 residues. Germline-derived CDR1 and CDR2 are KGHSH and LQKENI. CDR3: CASSPAGGAQPQHF. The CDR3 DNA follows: TGTGCCAGCTCACCAGCGGGAGGGGCGCAGCCCCAGCATTTT. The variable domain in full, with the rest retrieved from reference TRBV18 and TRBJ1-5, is NAGVMQNPRHLVRRRGQEARLRCSPMKGHSHVYWYRQLPEEGLKFMVYLQKENIIDESGMPKERFSAEFPKEGPSILRIQQVVRGDSAAYFCASSPAGGAQPQHFGDGTRLSIL.

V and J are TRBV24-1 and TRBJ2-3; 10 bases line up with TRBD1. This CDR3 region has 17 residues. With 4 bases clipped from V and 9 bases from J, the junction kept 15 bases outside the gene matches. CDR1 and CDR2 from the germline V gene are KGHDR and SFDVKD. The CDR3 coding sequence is TGTGCCACCAGTGAAGTCTCGGGACAGGGGCACTTATACACGCAGTATTTT. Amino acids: CATSEVSGQGHLYTQYF.

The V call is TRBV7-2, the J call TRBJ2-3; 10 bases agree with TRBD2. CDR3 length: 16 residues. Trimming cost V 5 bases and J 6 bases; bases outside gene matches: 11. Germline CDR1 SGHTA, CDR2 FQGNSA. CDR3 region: CASSVKLAGPRDTQYF. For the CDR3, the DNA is TGTGCCAGCAGCGTCAAACTAGCGGGGCCGAGGGATACGCAGTATTTT.

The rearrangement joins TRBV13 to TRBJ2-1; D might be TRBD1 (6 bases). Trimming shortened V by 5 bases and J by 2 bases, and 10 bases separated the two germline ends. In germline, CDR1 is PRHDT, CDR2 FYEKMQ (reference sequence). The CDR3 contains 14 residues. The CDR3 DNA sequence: TGTGCCAGCAGCCACAGGGACCCCTACAATGAGCAGTTCTTC. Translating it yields CASSHRDPYNEQFF.

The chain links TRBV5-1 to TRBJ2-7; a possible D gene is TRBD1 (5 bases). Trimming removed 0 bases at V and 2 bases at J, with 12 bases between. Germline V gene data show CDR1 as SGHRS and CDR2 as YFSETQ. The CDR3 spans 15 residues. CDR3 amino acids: CASSLVTGPTYEQYF. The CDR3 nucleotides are TGCGCCAGCAGCTTGGTTACAGGTCCGACCTACGAGCAGTACTTC.

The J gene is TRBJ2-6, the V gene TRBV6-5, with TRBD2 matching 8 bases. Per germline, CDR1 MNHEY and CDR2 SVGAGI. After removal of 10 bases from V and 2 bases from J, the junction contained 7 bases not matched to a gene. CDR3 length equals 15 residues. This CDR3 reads CAILSGSAGANVLTF. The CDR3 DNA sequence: TGTGCCATCCTAAGCGGGAGCGCTGGGGCCAACGTCCTGACTTTC.

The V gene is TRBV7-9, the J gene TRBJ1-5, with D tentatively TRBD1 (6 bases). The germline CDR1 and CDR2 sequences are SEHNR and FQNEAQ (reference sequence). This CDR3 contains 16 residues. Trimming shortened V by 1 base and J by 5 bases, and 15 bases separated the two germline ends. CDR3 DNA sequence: TGTGCCAGCAGCTTAGAAGTACTGGGGGCTCATCAGCCCCAGCATTTT. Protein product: CASSLEVLGAHQPQHF.

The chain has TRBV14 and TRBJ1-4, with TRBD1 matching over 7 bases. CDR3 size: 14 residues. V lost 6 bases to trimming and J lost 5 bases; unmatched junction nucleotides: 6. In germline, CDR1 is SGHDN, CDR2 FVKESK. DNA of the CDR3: TGTGCCAGCAGTCACAGGGGAACAAATGAAAAACTGTTTTTT. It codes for CASSHRGTNEKLFF.

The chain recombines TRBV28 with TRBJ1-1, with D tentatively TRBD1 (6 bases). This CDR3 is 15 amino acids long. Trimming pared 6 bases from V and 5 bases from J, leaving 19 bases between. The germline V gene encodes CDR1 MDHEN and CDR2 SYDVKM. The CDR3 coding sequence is TGTGCCAGCAGCTCACATGAGGGGGGGAAGACTGAAGCTTTCTTT. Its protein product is CASSSHEGGKTEAFF.

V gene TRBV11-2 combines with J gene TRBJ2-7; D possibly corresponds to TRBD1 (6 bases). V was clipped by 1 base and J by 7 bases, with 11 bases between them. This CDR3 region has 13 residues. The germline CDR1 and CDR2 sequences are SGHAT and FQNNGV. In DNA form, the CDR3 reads TGTGCCAGCAGCTTAGCCGACAGGAGGGAGCAGTACTTC. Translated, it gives CASSLADRREQYF.

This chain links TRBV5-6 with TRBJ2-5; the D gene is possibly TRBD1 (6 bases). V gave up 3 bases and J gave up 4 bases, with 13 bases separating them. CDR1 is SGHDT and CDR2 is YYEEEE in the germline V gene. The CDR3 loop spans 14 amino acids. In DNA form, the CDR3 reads TGTGCCAGCAGCTCAACAGGGTCTGGAGAGACCCAGTACTTC. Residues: CASSSTGSGETQYF.

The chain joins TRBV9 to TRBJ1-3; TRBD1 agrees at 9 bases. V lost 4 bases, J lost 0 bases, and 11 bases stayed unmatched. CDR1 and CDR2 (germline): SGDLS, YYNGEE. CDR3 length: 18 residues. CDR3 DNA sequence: TGTGCCAGCAGCCCCGGGACAGGGATTTACTCCTCTGGAAACACCATATATTTT. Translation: CASSPGTGIYSSGNTIYF.

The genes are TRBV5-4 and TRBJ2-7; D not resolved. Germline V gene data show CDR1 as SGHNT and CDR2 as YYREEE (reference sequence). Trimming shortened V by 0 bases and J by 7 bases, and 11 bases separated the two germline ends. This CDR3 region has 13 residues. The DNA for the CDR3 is TGTGCCAGCAGCTTGGAGGCCCCCGGGGAGCAGTACTTC. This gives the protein CASSLEAPGEQYF. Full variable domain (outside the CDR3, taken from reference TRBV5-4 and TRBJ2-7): ETGVTQSPTHLIKTRGQQVTLRCSSQSGHNTVSWYQQALGQGPQFIFQYYREEENGRGNFPPRFSGLQFPNYSSELNVNALELDDSALYLCASSLEAPGEQYFGPGTRLTVT.

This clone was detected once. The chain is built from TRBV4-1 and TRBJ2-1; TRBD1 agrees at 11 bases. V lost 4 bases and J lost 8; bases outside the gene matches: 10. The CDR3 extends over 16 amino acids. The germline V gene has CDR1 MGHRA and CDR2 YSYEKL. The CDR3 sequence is CASSRKGQGVGDEQFF. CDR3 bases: TGCGCCAGCAGCCGAAAGGGACAGGGGGTTGGTGATGAGCAGTTCTTC.

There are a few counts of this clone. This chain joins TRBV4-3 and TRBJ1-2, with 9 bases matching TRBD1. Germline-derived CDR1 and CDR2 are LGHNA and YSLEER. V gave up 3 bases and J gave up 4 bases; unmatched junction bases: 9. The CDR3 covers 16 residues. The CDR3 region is CASSQVRQGVGYGYTF. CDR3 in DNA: TGCGCCAGCAGCCAGGTTCGACAGGGGGTGGGCTATGGCTACACCTTC.

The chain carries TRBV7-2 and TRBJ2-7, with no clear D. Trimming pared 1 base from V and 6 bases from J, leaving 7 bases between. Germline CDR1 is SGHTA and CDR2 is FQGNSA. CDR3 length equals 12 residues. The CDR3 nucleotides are TGTGCCAGCAGCTTAGGTAATTTCGAGCAGTACTTC. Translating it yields CASSLGNFEQYF.

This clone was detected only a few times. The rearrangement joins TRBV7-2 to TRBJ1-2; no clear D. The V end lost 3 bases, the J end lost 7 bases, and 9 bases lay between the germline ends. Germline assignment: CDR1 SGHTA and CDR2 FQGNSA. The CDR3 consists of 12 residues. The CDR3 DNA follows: TGTGCCAGCAGCTTCGTTAGTTTTGGCTACACCTTC. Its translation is CASSFVSFGYTF.

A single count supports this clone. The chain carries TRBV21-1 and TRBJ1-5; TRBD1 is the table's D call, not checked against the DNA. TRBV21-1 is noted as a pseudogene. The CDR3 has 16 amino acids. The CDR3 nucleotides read TGTGCCAGCAGCAAAGAGGGACAGGAGGGCAATCAGCCCCAGCATTTT. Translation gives CASSKEGQEGNQPQHF.

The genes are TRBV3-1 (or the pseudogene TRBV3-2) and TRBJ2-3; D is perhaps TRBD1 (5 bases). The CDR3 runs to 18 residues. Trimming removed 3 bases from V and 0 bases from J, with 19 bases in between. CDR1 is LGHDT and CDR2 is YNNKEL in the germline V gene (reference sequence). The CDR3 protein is CASSQESRERSSTDTQYF. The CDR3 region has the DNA TGTGCCAGCAGCCAGGAAAGCAGGGAAAGATCTAGCACAGATACGCAGTATTTT.

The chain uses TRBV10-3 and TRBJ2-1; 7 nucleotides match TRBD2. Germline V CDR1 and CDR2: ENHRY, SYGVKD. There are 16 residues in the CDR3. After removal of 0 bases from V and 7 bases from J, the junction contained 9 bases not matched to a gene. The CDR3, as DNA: TGTGCCATCAGTGAGTCTGGGGGAGGGCGTGAAAATGAGCAGTTCTTC. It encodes CAISESGGGRENEQFF.

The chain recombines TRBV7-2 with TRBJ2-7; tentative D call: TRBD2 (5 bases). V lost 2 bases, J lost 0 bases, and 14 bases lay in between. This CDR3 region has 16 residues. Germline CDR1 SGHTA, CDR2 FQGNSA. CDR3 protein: CASSLTGGWSSYEQYF. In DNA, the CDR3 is TGTGCCAGCAGCTTAACGGGCGGGTGGAGCTCCTACGAGCAGTACTTC.

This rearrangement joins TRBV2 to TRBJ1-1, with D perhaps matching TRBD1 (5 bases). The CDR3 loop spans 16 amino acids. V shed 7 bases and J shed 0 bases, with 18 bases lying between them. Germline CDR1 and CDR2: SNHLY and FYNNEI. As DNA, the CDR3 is TGTGCCAGCATACTCTCTCTGAAGGGGTTGAACACTGAAGCTTTCTTT. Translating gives CASILSLKGLNTEAFF. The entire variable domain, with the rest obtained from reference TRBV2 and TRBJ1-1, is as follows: EPEVTQTPSHQVTQMGQEVILRCVPISNHLYFYWYRQILGQKVEFLVSFYNNEISEKSEIFDDQFSVERPDGSNFTLKIRSTKLEDSAMYFCASILSLKGLNTEAFFGQGTRLTVV.